The TCR beta chain under discussion was sequenced for a study of cytomegalovirus exposure and HLA in healthy donors (dated by TCRdb to the late 2010s). Context from the whole study: According to an earlier analysis of 587 of the donors, 150 million to 200 million T cells yielded 120 million or so unique TCR beta sequences and 250 to 350 Gb of sequence data. An early release that covered roughly 600 HLA-typed donors contained about 300 gigabases of sequencing data and about 84 million unique TCR sequences. Of the approximately 400 genotyped donors, approximately 83% fell in the genetic ancestry cluster associated with self-reported Caucasian donors. The aim of the study was to test whether cataloging public T cell receptors could identify signatures of past pathogen exposure. The study used immunosequencing to profile the T cell repertoires of hundreds of subjects and linked those repertoires to cytomegalovirus serostatus. Besides the first cohort of 666 subjects, a separate validation cohort made up of around 120 different subjects was used. High-throughput TCR immunosequencing, statistical association of individual TCRs with disease status, and machine learning were combined to predict cytomegalovirus infection status. To study patterns of TCR occurrence, a later analysis re-analyzed previously published TCR beta repertoires from 700 or so donors and added high-resolution HLA genotyping. Rather than drawing on any new phenotypic data, the later analysis identified candidate immune exposures from TCR beta sequences and the way those sequences occurred across donors. To decide whether each TCR beta V gene segment behaved as functional or pseudogenic, an earlier analysis of approximately 600 of the donors relied on high-throughput TCR beta sequencing. Donor age, sex, ethnicity and CMV serostatus were compiled alongside the repertoire data. In a later genetic analysis, genome-wide SNP genotypes for about 65% of the 666 donors were used, and that subset was treated as a discovery cohort. Every discovery cohort repertoire had been produced on one sequencing platform. Class I and class II HLA loci were covered by the typing at four-digit resolution. The number of typed donors differed by locus: roughly 629-640 for A, B, C, DRB1 and DQB1; about 520 for DQA1; 606 for DPA1; and some 450 for DPB1. Five DR-DQ haplotypes were handled as single units for association and clustering, since linkage in the cohort was strong. On average, roughly 250,000 unique TCR beta nucleotide sequences were sequenced per donor among 300 to 500 genotyped donors of the cohort, with 15% to 20% of those sequences being non-productive.

The method was the immunoSEQ multiplex PCR assay. A mixture of 60 forward primers for TCR Vbeta segments and 13 reverse primers for TCR Jbeta segments was used in the multiplex PCR. Amplification of the CDR3 region of rearranged TCR beta genes was performed with a multiplex PCR assay on genomic DNA. The Illumina HiSeq System was used to sequence the amplified TCR beta libraries as 87-base-pair reads. Per the source publication's procedure: A later analysis counted approximately 74 million unique TCR beta chains across the 650 to 800 repertoires, and 10 million to 11 million of these chains were shared by at least two donors. Raw reads were error-corrected and collapsed into unique sequences with a nearest-neighbor algorithm that merged closely related sequences to remove PCR and sequencing errors. V, D and J gene segments were assigned by aligning CDR3 sequences to IMGT reference sequences. For a sequence to be retained, at least a six-nucleotide match to both a V gene segment and a J gene segment was required. A rearrangement counted as productive if the CDR3 had no stop codons and remained in frame with V and J, and every other rearrangement counted as non-productive. Following IMGT convention, CDR3 was defined as the stretch from the second conserved V-encoded cysteine up to the conserved J-encoded phenylalanine. Sequences without an unambiguous match to a single V gene segment were excluded from the earlier analysis of about 600 of the donors. An earlier analysis of roughly 590 of the donors called V segments functional above 56.7% productive rearrangements and segregating when the between-donor standard deviation exceeded 5%. A statistical classification framework was built for diagnosing cytomegalovirus status from the catalog of TCR beta chain sequences. In a later analysis, TCR nucleotide sequences were compared against IMGT/GENE-DB human TR gene sequences so that V and J genes could be assigned. The TCRdist pipeline was used in a later analysis to assign CDR3 sequences and most-parsimonious VDJ recombination scenarios. In a later analysis, each TCR beta chain was defined by its CDR3 amino acid sequence together with its V-gene family, and reads lacking a unique V-gene family were excluded. As a way to deal with suspected cross-contamination and a sequencing artifact, a later analysis dropped nearly 600 nucleotide sequences that were highly shared and had low generation probability. A later analysis calculated a clonal expansion index for each public chain from normalized within-repertoire ranks of inferred template counts. A later analysis computed generation probabilities with a VDJ recombination model fitted to out-of-frame rearrangements, and checked the results against IGoR. In a later analysis, TCR-TCR, TCR-HLA and TCR-CMV co-occurrence was scored with hypergeometric tests, and a repertoire-size bias correction was applied to TCR pairs. A later analysis estimated false discovery rates by permuting HLA or CMV assignments 20 times. In a later analysis, co-occurring TCRs were grouped using DBSCAN, and TCRdist sequence similarity was added for clustering within HLA-allele-positive subsets. Co-occurrence clustering excluded repertoires with fewer than 30,000 or more than 120,000 public chains, plus five with anomalous nucleotide sharing. TCRdb obtained this table from immuneACCESS and retained in-frame rearrangements with V and J assigned. These tables miss some clones; where compared with another copy, unresolved V genes account for less than half of the shortfall, and the remainder is unexplained. V and J calls and clone size are copied from that table; D and trimming were computed from the DNA. This sample has 130,000 to 150,000 clones in its table, and roughly 80% of those were observed once. Clones ranked in the top ten supply 4% to 4.5% of the sample.

As to this clone: Its recognized antigen is unknown. Per-base qualities were not stored, and no clone one base away is much larger.

The CDR1 and CDR2 encoded by the germline V gene (reference sequence) are MNHEY and SMNVEV. The CDR3, cysteine through phenylalanine, is 15 amino acids long. CDR3 DNA is the only sequence kept; it has 45 bases, read in frame from the first base. V trim: 3 bases; J trim: 6 bases; unmatched bases: 8. The cohort consisted of 600 to 700 healthy bone marrow donors. At the time of sampling, every cohort member was nominally healthy, though immune exposures that went unrecorded were likely present. The donor tested CMV seropositive and was one of the 289 seropositive cohort members. A peripheral blood sample was collected from each donor, and TCR beta sequencing was performed on peripheral blood mononuclear cells. The Qiagen DNeasy Blood Extraction Kit was used to extract genomic DNA from the blood cell samples. Overall study results and their limits: When HLA alleles, especially DR and DQ, strongly co-occurred, attributing TCR associations to individual alleles was difficult. Because some donors lacked HLA typing at each locus, the association tests relied only on the typed subset. The cohort was sequenced for TCR beta chains only, and without alpha or paired-chain data the features that could be detected were limited. The presence/absence analyses assumed that sequencing depth was roughly uniform across donors, and that assumption may not be true. Some IMGT-functional V segments, including TRBV6-2 and TRBV6-3, could not be distinguished by the 87-base-pair reads and were therefore excluded. In a later genetic analysis, fewer N-insertions in productive TCRs were reported among donors in an Asian-associated ancestry cluster than the 666-donor mean. In a later analysis, most CMV-associated TCR beta chains were found to appear HLA-restricted, with HLA associations seemingly driven largely by CMV exposure. In an earlier analysis of fewer than 750 of the donors, most TCR beta V segments were observed in productive rearrangements about 90% or about 30% of the time, broadly matching IMGT annotations. A total of 150 or so TCR beta chains were listed by the study as associated with cytomegalovirus. A cluster of highly shared sequence variants was judged likely to represent a technical artifact of the sequencing pipeline. Linkage disequilibrium might explain the correlated functional status among segregating V segments, but an unknown experimental factor could not be excluded. In a later genetic analysis, a missense DCLRE1C variant was associated with V-gene and J-gene trimming of TCR beta chains, and the association was replicated in an independent cohort. In a later analysis, the rate of TCR association differed among HLA loci, with DRB1 alleles having the most associated TCRs and HLA-C alleles having the fewest. The only immune exposure information available for the cohort was CMV serostatus. The classifier was reported to diagnose cytomegalovirus status with high specificity and sensitivity in both the original and validation cohorts. A further reported finding was that TCR beta sequences accurately predicted the HLA-A and HLA-B alleles for most subjects in the first cohort. Because counts were too low, roughly 17 rarely observed V segments, including chromosome 9 orphons, were left out of the earlier analysis of several hundred of the donors. In a later analysis, about 17,000 TCR beta sequences were associated with specific HLA alleles at a false discovery rate of 0.05. A few of the identified cytomegalovirus-associated TCR beta chains were confirmed in vitro to be specific for cytomegalovirus antigens. In a later analysis, HLA-associated TCR beta chains showed more clonal expansion and lower generation probabilities than non-associated chains that were equally common. A later analysis reported that several top co-occurrence clusters appeared linked to parvovirus B19, influenza, CMV and Epstein-Barr virus. Most TCR sequences were seen in very few donors, while some public TCRs were found in many individuals. The authors suggested that the approach could potentially be generalized to other disease states and immunological phenotypes.

Recombination connected TRBV27 to TRBJ2-1; TRBD1 agrees with 7 junctional bases. Specimen: PBMCs. The sequence was obtained from a woman aged 35 to 49 in good health and CMV-seropositive. At the DNA level, the sequence is TGTGCCAGCAGTTTTTTGACAGGGATGGCCAATGAGCAGTTCTTC. This gives the protein CASSFLTGMANEQFF.